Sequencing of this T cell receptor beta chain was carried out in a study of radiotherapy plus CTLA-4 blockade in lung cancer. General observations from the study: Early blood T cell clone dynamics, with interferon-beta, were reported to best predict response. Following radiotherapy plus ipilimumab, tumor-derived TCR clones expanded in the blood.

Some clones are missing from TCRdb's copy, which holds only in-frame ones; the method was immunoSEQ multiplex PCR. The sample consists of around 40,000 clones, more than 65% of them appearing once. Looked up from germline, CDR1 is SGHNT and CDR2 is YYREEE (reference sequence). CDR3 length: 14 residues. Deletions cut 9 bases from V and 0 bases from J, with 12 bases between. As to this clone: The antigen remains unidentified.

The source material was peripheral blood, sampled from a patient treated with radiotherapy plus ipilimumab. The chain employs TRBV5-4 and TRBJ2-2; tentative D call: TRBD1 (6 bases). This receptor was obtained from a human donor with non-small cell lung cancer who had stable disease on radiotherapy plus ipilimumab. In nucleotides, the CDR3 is TGTGCCAACTCGGACAGACCGAACACCGGGGAGCTGTTTTTT. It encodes CANSDRPNTGELFF.